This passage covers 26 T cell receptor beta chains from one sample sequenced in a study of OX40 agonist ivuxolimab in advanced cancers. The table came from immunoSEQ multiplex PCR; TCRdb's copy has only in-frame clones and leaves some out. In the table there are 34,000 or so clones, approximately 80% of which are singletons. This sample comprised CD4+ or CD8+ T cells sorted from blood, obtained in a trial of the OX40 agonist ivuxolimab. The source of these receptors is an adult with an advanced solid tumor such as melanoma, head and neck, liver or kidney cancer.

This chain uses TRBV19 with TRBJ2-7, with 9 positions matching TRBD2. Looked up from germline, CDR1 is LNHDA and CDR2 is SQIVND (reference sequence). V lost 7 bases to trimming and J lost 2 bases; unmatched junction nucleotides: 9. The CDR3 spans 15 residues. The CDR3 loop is CASNRETSGPYEQYF. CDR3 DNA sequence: TGTGCCAGTAACAGGGAGACTAGCGGCCCCTACGAGCAGTACTTC.

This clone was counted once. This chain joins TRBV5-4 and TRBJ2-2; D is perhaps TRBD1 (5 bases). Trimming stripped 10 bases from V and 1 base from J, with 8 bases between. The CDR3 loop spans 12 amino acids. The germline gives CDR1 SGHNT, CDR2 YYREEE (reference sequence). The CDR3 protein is CALGENTGELFF. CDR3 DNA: TGTGCCTTAGGGGAGAACACCGGGGAGCTGTTTTTT.

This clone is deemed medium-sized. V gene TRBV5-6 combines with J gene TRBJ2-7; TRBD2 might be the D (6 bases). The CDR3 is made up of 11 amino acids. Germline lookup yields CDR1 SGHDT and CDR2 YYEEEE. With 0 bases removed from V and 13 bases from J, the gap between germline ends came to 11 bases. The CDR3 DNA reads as TGTGCCAGCAGCTTGGCCCGGACTACCTACTTC. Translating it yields CASSLARTTYF.

CDR3 in amino acids: CASSPGELYEQYF. In DNA, the CDR3 is TGTGCCAGCAGCCCCGGGGAACTTTACGAGCAGTACTTC. The chain links TRBV2 to TRBJ2-7, with D perhaps matching TRBD2 (5 bases). This CDR3 has 13 amino acids. The V end lost 6 bases, the J end lost 4 bases, and 13 bases lay between the germline ends. The V gene's germline CDR1 is SNHLY and CDR2 FYNNEI.

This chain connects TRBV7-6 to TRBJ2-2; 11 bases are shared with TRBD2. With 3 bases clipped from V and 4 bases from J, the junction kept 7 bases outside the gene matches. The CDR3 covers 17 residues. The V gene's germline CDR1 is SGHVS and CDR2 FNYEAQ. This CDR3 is CASSFRLAGRSTGELFF. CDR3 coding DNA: TGTGCCAGCAGCTTCAGACTAGCGGGACGCAGCACCGGGGAGCTGTTTTTT.

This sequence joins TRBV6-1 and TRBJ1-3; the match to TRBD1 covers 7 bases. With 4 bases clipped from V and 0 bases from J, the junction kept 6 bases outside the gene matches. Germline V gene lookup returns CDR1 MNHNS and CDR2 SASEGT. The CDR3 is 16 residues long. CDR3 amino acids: CASSGFTGVSGNTIYF. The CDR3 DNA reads TGTGCCAGCAGTGGGTTCACAGGGGTCTCTGGAAACACCATATATTTT.

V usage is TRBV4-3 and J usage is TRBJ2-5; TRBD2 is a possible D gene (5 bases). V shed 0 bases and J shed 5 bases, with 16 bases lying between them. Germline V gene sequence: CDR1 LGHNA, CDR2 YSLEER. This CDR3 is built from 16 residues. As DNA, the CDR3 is TGCGCCAGCAGCCAAGAAGGGTCCCTAGGCGGGGAGACCCAGTACTTC. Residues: CASSQEGSLGGETQYF.

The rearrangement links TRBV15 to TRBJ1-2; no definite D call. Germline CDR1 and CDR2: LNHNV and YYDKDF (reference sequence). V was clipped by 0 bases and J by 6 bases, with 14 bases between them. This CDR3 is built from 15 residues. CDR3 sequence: CATSRERVFLDGYTF. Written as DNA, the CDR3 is TGTGCCACCAGCAGAGAGAGGGTATTCTTGGATGGCTACACCTTC. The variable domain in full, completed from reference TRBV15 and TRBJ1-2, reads DAMVIQNPRYQVTQFGKPVTLSCSQTLNHNVMYWYQQKSSQAPKLLFHYYDKDFNNEADTPDNFQSRRPNTSFCFLDIRSPGLGDTAMYLCATSRERVFLDGYTFGSGTRLTVV.

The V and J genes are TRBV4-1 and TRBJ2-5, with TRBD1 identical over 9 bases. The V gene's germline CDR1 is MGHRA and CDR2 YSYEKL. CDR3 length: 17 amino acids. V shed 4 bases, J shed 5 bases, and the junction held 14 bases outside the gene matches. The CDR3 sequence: CASSLVHPGQGLETQYF. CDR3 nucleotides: TGCGCCAGCAGCCTCGTCCACCCGGGACAGGGACTTGAGACCCAGTACTTC.

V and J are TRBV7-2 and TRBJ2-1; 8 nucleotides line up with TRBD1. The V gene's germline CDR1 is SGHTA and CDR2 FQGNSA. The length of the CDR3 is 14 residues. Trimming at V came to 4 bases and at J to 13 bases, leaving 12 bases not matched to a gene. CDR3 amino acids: CASSYHGQGVGQFF. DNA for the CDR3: TGTGCCAGCAGCTACCACGGACAGGGAGTAGGTCAGTTCTTC.

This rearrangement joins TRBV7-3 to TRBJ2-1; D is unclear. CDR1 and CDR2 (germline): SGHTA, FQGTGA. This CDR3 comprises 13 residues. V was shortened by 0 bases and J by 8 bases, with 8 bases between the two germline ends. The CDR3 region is CASSLTLTDEQFF. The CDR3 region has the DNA TGTGCCAGCAGCTTAACTCTGACGGATGAGCAGTTCTTC.

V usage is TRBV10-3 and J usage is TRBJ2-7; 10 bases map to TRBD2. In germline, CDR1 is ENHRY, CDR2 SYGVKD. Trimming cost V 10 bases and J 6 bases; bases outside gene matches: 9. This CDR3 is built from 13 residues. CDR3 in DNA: TGTGCCAACGGCTGGGCTAGCGGGGGCGAGCAGTACTTC. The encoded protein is CANGWASGGEQYF.

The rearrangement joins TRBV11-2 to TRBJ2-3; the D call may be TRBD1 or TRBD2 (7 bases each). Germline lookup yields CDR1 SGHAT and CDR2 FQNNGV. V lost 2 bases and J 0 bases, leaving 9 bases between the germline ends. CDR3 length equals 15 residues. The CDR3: CASSLQGGSTDTQYF. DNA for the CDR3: TGTGCCAGCAGCTTACAGGGGGGGAGCACAGATACGCAGTATTTT. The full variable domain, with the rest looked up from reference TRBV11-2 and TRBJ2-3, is EAGVAQSPRYKIIEKRQSVAFWCNPISGHATLYWYQQILGQGPKLLIQFQNNGVVDDSQLPKDRFSAERLKGVDSTLKIQPAKLEDSAVYLCASSLQGGSTDTQYFGPGTRLTVL.

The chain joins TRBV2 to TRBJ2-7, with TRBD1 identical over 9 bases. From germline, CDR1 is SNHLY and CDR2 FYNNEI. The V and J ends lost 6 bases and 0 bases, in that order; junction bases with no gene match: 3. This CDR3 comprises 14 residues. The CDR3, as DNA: TGTGCCAGCAGAAAGACAGGGGGCTCCTACGAGCAGTACTTC. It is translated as CASRKTGGSYEQYF.

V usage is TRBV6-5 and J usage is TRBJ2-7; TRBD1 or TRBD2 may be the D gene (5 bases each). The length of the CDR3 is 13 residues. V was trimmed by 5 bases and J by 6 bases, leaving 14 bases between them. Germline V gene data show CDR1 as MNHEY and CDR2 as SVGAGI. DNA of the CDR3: TGTGCCAGCAGTACCGGGACCTCAACCGAGCAGTACTTC. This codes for CASSTGTSTEQYF.

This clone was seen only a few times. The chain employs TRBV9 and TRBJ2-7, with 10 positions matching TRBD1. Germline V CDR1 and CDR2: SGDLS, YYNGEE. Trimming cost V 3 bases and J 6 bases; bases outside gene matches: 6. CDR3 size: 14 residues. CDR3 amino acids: CASSGQGARPEQYF. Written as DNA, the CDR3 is TGTGCCAGCAGCGGACAGGGGGCGCGTCCCGAGCAGTACTTC.

The CDR3 is CASSLYGDTQYF. CDR3 DNA sequence: TGTGCCAGCAGCTTATACGGCGATACGCAGTATTTT. This chain joins TRBV7-3 and TRBJ2-3; no reliable D call. V was clipped by 2 bases and J by 6 bases, with 6 bases between them. Germline assignment: CDR1 SGHTA and CDR2 FQGTGA. The CDR3 loop spans 12 amino acids.

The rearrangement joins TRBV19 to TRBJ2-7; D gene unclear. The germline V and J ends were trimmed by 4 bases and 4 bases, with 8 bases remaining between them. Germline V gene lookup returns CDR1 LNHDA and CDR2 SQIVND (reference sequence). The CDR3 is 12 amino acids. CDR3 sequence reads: CASSRLEYEQYF. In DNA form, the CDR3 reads TGTGCCAGTAGTAGGTTGGAGTACGAGCAGTACTTC.

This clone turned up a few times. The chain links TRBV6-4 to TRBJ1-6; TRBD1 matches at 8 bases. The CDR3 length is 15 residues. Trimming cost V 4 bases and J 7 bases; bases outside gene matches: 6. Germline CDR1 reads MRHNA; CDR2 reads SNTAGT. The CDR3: CASSVSSGGNSPLHF. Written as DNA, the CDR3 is TGTGCCAGCAGTGTCTCGTCAGGGGGCAATTCACCCCTCCACTTT.

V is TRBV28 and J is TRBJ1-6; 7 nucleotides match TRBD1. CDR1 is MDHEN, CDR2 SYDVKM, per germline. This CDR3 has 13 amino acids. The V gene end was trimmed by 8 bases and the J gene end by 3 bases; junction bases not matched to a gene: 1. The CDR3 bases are TGTGCCAGCTGGACAGGCTATAATTCACCCCTCCACTTT. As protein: CASWTGYNSPLHF.

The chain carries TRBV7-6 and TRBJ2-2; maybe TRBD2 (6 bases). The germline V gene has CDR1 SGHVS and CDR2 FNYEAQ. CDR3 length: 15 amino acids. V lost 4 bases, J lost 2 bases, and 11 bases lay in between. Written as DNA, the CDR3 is TGTGCCAGCAGCTCCACCGGGACTAACACCGGGGAGCTGTTTTTT. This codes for CASSSTGTNTGELFF. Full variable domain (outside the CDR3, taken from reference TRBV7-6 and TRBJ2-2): GAGVSQSPRYKVTKRGQDVALRCDPISGHVSLYWYRQALGQGPEFLTYFNYEAQQDKSGLPNDRFSAERPEGSISTLTIQRTEQRDSAMYRCASSSTGTNTGELFFGEGSRLTVL.

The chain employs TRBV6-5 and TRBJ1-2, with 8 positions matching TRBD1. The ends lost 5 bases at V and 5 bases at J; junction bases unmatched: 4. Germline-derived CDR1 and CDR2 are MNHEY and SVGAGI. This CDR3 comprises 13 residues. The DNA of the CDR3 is TGTGCCAGCAGTCCCAGGACAGGGTATGGCTACACCTTC. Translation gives CASSPRTGYGYTF.

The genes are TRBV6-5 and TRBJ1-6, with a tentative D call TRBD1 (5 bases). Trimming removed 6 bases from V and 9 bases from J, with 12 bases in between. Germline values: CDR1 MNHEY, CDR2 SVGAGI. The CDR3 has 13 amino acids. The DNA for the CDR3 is TGTGCCAGCAGACCGGACGGGACTTCACCCCTCCACTTT. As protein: CASRPDGTSPLHF.

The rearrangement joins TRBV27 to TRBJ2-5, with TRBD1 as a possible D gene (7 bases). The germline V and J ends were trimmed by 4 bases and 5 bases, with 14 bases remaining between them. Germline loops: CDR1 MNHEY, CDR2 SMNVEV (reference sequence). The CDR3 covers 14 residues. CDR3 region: CASSSRGEVETQYF. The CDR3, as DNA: TGTGCCAGCAGTTCCAGGGGGGAAGTGGAGACCCAGTACTTC.

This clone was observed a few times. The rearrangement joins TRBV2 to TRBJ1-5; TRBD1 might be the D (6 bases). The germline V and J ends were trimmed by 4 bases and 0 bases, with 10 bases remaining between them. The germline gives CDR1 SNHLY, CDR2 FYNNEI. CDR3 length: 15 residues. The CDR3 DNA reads TGTGCCAGCAGTGCAGGGGACATTAGCAATCAGCCCCAGCATTTT. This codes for CASSAGDISNQPQHF.

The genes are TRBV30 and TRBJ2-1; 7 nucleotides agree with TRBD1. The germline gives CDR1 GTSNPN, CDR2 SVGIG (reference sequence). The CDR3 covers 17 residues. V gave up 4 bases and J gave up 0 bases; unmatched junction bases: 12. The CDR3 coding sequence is TGTGCCTGGACCCGTACAGGGGCCCTTAGCTCCTACAATGAGCAGTTCTTC. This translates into CAWTRTGALSSYNEQFF. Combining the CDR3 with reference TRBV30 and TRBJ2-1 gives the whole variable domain SQTIHQWPATLVQPVGSPLSLECTVEGTSNPNLYWYRQAAGRGLQLLFYSVGIGQISSEVPQNLSASRPQDRQFILSSKKLLLSDSGFYLCAWTRTGALSSYNEQFFGPGTRLTVL.